This T cell receptor beta chain was documented in a study of shared clonotypes between healthy human individuals. At a deep level, the assay was run. Splitting of each subset's genomic DNA was done evenly across several immunoSEQ plates. The repertoire was sequenced with immunoSEQ multiplex PCR; TCRdb's copy has only in-frame clones and lacks some. The sample records roughly 2.5 million clones, approximately 90% being singletons. Germline assignment: CDR1 SGHRS and CDR2 YFSETQ. Trimming took off 6 bases at V and 5 bases at J, with 14 bases between the two ends. There are 13 residues in the CDR3. Sequenced material: naive CD4+ T cells sorted from blood. Subset given: CD45RA+ positively selected. J is TRBJ2-5 and V is TRBV5-1; weak D call: TRBD2 (6 bases). This TCR was recovered from a man between 18 and 29 years old in good health. CDR3: CASTGEDFETQYF. The CDR3 region has the DNA TGCGCCAGCACGGGGGAGGATTTTGAGACCCAGTACTTC.